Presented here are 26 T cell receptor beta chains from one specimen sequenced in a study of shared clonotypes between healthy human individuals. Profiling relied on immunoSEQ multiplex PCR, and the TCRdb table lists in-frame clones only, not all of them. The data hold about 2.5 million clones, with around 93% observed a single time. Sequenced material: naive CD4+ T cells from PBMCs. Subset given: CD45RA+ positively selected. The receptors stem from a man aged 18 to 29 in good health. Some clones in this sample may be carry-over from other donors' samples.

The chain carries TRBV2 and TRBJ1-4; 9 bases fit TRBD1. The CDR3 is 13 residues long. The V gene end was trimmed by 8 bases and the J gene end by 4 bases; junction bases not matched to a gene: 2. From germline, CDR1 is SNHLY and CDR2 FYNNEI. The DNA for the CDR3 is TGTGCCAGCGCGGACAGGGGTAATGAAAAACTGTTTTTT. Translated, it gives CASADRGNEKLFF.

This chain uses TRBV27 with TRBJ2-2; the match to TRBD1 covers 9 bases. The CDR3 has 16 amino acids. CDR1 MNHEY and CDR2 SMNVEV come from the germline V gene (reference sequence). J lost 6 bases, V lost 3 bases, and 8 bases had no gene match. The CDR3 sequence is CASSFRDRARAGELFF. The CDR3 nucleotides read TGTGCCAGCAGTTTTAGGGACAGGGCCAGGGCCGGGGAGCTGTTTTTT.

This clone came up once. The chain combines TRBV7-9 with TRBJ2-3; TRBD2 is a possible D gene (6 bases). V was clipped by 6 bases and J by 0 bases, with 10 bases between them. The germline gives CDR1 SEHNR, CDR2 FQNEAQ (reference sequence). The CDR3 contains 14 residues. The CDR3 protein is CASSGGRSTDTQYF. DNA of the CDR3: TGTGCCAGCAGTGGGGGGAGAAGCACAGATACGCAGTATTTT. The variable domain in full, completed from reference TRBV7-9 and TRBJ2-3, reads DTGVSQNPRHKITKRGQNVTFRCDPISEHNRLYWYRQTLGQGPEFLTYFQNEAQLEKSRLLSDRFSAERPKGSFSTLEIQRTEQGDSAMYLCASSGGRSTDTQYFGPGTRLTVL.

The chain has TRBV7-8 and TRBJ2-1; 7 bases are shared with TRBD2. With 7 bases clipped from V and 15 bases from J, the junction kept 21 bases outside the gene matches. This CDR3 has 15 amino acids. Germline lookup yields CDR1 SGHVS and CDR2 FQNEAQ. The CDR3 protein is CASKQKAGPSPGGFF. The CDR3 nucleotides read TGTGCCAGCAAACAAAAAGCGGGACCATCCCCCGGGGGGTTCTTC.

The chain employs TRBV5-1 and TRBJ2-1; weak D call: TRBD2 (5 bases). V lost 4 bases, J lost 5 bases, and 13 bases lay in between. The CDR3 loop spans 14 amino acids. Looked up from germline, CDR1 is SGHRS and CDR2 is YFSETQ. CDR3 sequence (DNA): TGCGCCAGCAGCCCGTATGAGCGGAACAATGAGCAGTTCTTC. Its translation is CASSPYERNNEQFF.

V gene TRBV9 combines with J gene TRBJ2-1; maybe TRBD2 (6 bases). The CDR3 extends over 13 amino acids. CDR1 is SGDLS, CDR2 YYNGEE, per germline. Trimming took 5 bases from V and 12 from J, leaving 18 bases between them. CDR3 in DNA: TGTGCCAGCAGTGCATTGACTAGGGGATGGCAGTTCTTC. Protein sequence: CASSALTRGWQFF. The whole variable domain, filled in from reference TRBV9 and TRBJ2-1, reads DSGVTQTPKHLITATGQRVTLRCSPRSGDLSVYWYQQSLDQGLQFLIQYYNGEERAKGNILERFSAQQFPDLHSELNLSSLELGDSALYFCASSALTRGWQFFGPGTRLTVL.

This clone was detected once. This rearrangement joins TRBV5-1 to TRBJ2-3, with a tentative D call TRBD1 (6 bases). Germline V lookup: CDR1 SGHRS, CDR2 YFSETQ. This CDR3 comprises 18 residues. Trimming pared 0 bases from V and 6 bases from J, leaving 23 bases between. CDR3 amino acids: CASSLVPTGQVDGDTQYF. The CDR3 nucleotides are TGCGCCAGCAGCTTGGTGCCAACGGGACAAGTGGATGGGGATACGCAGTATTTT.

The CDR3 protein is CASNGEYEQYF. The CDR3 DNA reads as TGCGCCAGCAATGGGGAATACGAGCAGTACTTC. This chain links TRBV5-1 with TRBJ2-7; unclear D gene. Germline values: CDR1 SGHRS, CDR2 YFSETQ. The CDR3 has 11 residues. Trimming shortened V by 6 bases and J by 4 bases, and 8 bases separated the two germline ends.

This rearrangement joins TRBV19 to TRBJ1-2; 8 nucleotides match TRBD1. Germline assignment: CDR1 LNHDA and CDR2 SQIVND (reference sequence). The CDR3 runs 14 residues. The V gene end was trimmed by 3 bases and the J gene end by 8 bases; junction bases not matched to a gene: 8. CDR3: CASSIPDREGGYTF. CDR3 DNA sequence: TGTGCCAGTAGTATTCCGGACAGGGAGGGAGGCTACACCTTC.

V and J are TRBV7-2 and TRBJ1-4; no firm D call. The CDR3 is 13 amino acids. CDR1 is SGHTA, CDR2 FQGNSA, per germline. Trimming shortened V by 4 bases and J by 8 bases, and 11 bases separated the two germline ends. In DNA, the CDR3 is TGTGCCAGCAGCTCCCGCCCCGACGAAAAACTGTTTTTT. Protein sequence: CASSSRPDEKLFF. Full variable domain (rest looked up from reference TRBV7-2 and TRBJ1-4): GAGVSQSPSNKVTEKGKDVELRCDPISGHTALYWYRQSLGQGLEFLIYFQGNSAPDKSGLPSDRFSAERTGGSVSTLTIQRTQQEDSAVYLCASSSRPDEKLFFGSGTQLSVL.

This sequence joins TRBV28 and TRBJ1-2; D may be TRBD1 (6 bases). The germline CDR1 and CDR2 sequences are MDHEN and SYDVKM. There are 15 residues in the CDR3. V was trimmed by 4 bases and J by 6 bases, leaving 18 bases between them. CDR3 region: CASSSQGRGVHGYTF. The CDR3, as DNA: TGTGCCAGCAGTTCTCAGGGGCGAGGGGTTCATGGCTACACCTTC.

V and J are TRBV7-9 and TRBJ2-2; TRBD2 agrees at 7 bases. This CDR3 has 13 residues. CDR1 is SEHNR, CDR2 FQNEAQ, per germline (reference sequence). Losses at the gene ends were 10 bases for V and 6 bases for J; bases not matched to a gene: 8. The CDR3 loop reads CATPGRAAGELFF. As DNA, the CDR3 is TGTGCCACCCCGGGGAGGGCTGCCGGGGAGCTGTTTTTT.

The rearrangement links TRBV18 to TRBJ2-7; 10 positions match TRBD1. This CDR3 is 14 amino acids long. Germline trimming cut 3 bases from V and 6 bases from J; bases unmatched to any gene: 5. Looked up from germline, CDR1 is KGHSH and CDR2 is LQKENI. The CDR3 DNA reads TGTGCCAGCTCACCTATTAGGGACAGGGGCGAGCAGTACTTC. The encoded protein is CASSPIRDRGEQYF.

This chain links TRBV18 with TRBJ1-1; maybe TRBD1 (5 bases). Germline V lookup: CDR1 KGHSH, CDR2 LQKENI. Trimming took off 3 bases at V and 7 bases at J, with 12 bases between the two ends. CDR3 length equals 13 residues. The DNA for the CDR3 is TGTGCCAGCTCACCCCTGGGGGGGGGTGAAGCTTTCTTT. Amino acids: CASSPLGGGEAFF. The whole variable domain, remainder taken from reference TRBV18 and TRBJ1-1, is NAGVMQNPRHLVRRRGQEARLRCSPMKGHSHVYWYRQLPEEGLKFMVYLQKENIIDESGMPKERFSAEFPKEGPSILRIQQVVRGDSAAYFCASSPLGGGEAFFGQGTRLTVV.

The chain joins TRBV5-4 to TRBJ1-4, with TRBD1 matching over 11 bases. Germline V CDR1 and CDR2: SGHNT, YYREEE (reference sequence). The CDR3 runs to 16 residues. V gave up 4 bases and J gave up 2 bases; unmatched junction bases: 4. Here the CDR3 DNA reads TGTGCCAGCAGCCCGGACAGGGGGCTTACTAATGAAAAACTGTTTTTT. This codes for CASSPDRGLTNEKLFF.

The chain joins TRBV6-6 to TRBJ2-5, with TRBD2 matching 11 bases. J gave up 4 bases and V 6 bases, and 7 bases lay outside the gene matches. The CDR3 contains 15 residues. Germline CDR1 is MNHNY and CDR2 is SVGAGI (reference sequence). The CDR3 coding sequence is TGTGCCAGCAGCATTAGCGGGAGGGATGTAGAGACCCAGTACTTC. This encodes CASSISGRDVETQYF.

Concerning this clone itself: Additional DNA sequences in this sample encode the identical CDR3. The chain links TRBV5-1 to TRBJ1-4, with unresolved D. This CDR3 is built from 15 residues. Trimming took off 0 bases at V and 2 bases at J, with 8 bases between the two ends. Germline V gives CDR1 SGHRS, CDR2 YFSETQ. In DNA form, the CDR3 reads TGCGCCAGCAGCTTGGCTAGGCCGACTAATGAAAAACTGTTTTTT. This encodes CASSLARPTNEKLFF.

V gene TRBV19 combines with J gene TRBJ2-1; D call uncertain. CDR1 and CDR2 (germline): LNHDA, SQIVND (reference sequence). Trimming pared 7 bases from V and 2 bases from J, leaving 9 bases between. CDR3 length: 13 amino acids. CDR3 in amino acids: CASKADTYNEQFF. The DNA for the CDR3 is TGTGCCAGTAAGGCGGATACCTACAATGAGCAGTTCTTC. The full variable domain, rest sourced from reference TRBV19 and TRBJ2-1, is DGGITQSPKYLFRKEGQNVTLSCEQNLNHDAMYWYRQDPGQGLRLIYYSQIVNDFQKGDIAEGYSVSREKKESFPLTVTSAQKNPTAFYLCASKADTYNEQFFGPGTRLTVL.

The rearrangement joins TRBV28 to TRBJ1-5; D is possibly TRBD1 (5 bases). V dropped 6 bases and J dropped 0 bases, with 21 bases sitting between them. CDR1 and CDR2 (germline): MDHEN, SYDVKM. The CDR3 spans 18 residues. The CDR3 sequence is CASSLLRAGGDSNQPQHF. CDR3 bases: TGTGCCAGCAGCCTTCTAAGGGCGGGGGGGGATAGCAATCAGCCCCAGCATTTT.

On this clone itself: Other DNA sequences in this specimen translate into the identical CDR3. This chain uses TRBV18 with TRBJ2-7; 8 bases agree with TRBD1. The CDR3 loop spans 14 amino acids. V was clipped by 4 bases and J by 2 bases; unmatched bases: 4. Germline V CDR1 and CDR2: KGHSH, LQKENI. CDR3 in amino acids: CASSLGTGAYEQYF. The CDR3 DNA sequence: TGTGCCAGCTCACTCGGGACAGGAGCCTACGAGCAGTACTTC.

In nucleotides, the CDR3 is TGTGCCTGGAGCCGGATCCACTACGAGCAGTACTTC. Protein: CAWSRIHYEQYF. The chain couples TRBV30 to TRBJ2-7; D ambiguous. Trimming took 3 bases from V and 3 from J, leaving 9 bases between them. Germline V gene data show CDR1 as GTSNPN and CDR2 as SVGIG (reference sequence). CDR3 length: 12 amino acids.

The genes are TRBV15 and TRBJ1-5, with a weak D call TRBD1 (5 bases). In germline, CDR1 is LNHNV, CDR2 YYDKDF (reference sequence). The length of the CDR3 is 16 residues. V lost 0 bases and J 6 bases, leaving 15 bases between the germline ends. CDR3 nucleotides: TGTGCCACCAGCAGAGATGGTAGAGGGGCTGGTCAGCCCCAGCATTTT. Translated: CATSRDGRGAGQPQHF.

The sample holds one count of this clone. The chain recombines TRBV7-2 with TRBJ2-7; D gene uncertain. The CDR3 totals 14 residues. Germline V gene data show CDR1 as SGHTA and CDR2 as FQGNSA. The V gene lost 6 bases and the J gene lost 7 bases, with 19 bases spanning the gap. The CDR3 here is CASRNAAAPREQYF. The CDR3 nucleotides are TGTGCCAGCAGGAACGCGGCAGCCCCGAGGGAGCAGTACTTC.

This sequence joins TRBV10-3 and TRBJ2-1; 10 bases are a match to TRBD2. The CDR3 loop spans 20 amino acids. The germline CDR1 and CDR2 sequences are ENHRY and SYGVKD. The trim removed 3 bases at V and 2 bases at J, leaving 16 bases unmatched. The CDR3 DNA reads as TGTGCCATCAGTGAAAGCCCGGGACTAGCGACAGCTTGGGCCTACAATGAGCAGTTCTTC. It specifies CAISESPGLATAWAYNEQFF.

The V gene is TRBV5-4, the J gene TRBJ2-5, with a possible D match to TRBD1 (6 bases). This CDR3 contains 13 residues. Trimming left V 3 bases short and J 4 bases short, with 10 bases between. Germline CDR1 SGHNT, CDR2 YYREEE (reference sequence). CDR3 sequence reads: CASSSWGPETQYF. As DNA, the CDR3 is TGTGCCAGCAGCTCGTGGGGGCCAGAGACCCAGTACTTC.

CDR3: CASSPRGTSGYEQYF. The CDR3 DNA reads TGTGCCAGCAGCCCCCGGGGGACTAGCGGCTACGAGCAGTACTTC. This chain connects TRBV4-2 to TRBJ2-7; TRBD2 agrees at 11 bases. Germline V CDR1 and CDR2: LGHNA, YNFKEQ. The CDR3 spans 15 residues. The ends lost 4 bases at V and 3 bases at J; junction bases unmatched: 5.